A single sample is the source of the 29 T cell receptor beta chains below, sequenced in a study of blood T cell repertoires in COVID-19 (dated by TCRdb to 2018 to 2021). Libraries were prepared through the immunoSEQ multiplex PCR assay. TCRdb mirrors the immuneACCESS table, restricted to in-frame sequences. Some clones are absent from its copies; in checked studies, under half trace to an unresolved V gene, and the reason for the others is unknown. Here the sample has approximately 300,000 clones; roughly 88% occur a single time. Clones ranked in the top ten supply under 2% of the sample. Sequences were obtained from peripheral blood. The receptors derive from a woman between 50 and 59 years old with acute or convalescent COVID-19.

J is TRBJ2-3 and V is TRBV18; possibly TRBD2 for D (6 bases). The CDR3 spans 14 residues. Trimming cost V 1 base and J 4 bases, with 9 bases left between them. Germline CDR1 and CDR2: KGHSH and LQKENI. Written as DNA, the CDR3 is TGTGCCAGCTCACCACGGGGCGGGGCAGATACGCAGTATTTT. This sequence encodes CASSPRGGADTQYF. The full variable domain, rest sourced from reference TRBV18 and TRBJ2-3, is NAGVMQNPRHLVRRRGQEARLRCSPMKGHSHVYWYRQLPEEGLKFMVYLQKENIIDESGMPKERFSAEFPKEGPSILRIQQVVRGDSAAYFCASSPRGGADTQYFGPGTRLTVL.

The CDR3 nucleotides read TGTGCCAGCAGCAAAAATAATGTTAGCGGGAGGGCTGACGAGCAGTACTTC. Protein sequence: CASSKNNVSGRADEQYF. The V gene is TRBV21-1, the J gene TRBJ2-7; the D call TRBD2 from the table was never checked on the DNA. TRBV21-1 is tagged as a pseudogene. The CDR3 totals 17 residues.

This clone came up a few times. The CDR3 DNA reads as TGTGCCAGCAGTCCGTCGAGCGGAACTAGGAGGACCGGGGAGCTGTTTTTT. It is translated as CASSPSSGTRRTGELFF. J is TRBJ2-2 and V is TRBV2, with a possible D match to TRBD2 (5 bases). This CDR3 has 17 amino acids. The V end lost 5 bases, the J end lost 5 bases, and 21 bases lay between the germline ends. Germline-derived CDR1 and CDR2 are SNHLY and FYNNEI. Variable domain in full (rest from reference TRBV2 and TRBJ2-2): EPEVTQTPSHQVTQMGQEVILRCVPISNHLYFYWYRQILGQKVEFLVSFYNNEISEKSEIFDDQFSVERPDGSNFTLKIRSTKLEDSAMYFCASSPSSGTRRTGELFFGEGSRLTVL.

The V and J genes are TRBV11-2 and TRBJ2-2; TRBD2 agrees at 12 bases. The junction had 9 bases not matched to a gene; V was cut back by 5 bases and J by 5 bases. Germline V CDR1 and CDR2: SGHAT, FQNNGV. CDR3 length equals 17 residues. The CDR3 sequence: CASSLLAGGPGTGELFF. The CDR3 DNA reads as TGTGCCAGCAGCCTTCTAGCGGGAGGGCCGGGAACCGGGGAGCTGTTTTTT.

This clone has a handful of counts. V and J are TRBV30 and TRBJ2-1; 10 nucleotides agree with TRBD2. Trimming took 0 bases from V and 7 from J; bases not matched to a gene: 0. The germline gives CDR1 GTSNPN, CDR2 SVGIG (reference sequence). The CDR3 is 13 residues long. CDR3 region: CAWSVLAGNEQFF. The CDR3, as DNA: TGTGCCTGGAGTGTACTAGCGGGAAATGAGCAGTTCTTC.

This clone was recorded once. The chain couples TRBV27 to TRBJ1-2; D gene uncertain. V was clipped by 6 bases and J by 5 bases, with 28 bases between them. The CDR3 length is 18 residues. Germline values: CDR1 MNHEY, CDR2 SMNVEV (reference sequence). The CDR3: CASSPSRGAPASYYGYTF. As DNA, the CDR3 is TGTGCCAGCAGCCCCAGCCGCGGCGCCCCAGCATCTTATTATGGCTACACCTTC.

The chain is built from TRBV2 and TRBJ1-2; D is uncertain. Trimming removed 7 bases at V and 5 bases at J, with 20 bases between. The CDR3 is 15 amino acids. CDR1 and CDR2 from the germline V gene are SNHLY and FYNNEI. CDR3 nucleotides: TGTGCCAGCATCCTCGCCACTGAGGCGGGGTATGGCTACACCTTC. This sequence encodes CASILATEAGYGYTF. Complete variable domain (other parts from reference TRBV2 and TRBJ1-2): EPEVTQTPSHQVTQMGQEVILRCVPISNHLYFYWYRQILGQKVEFLVSFYNNEISEKSEIFDDQFSVERPDGSNFTLKIRSTKLEDSAMYFCASILATEAGYGYTFGSGTRLTVV.

The V and J genes are TRBV5-6 and TRBJ2-7; TRBD2 aligns across 8 bases. Germline V gene lookup returns CDR1 SGHDT and CDR2 YYEEEE. V was clipped by 1 base and J by 7 bases; unmatched bases: 10. The CDR3 has 15 residues. The CDR3 region has the DNA TGTGCCAGCAGCTTGCTCCAGCGGGAGAAGGGTGAGCAGTACTTC. Protein product: CASSLLQREKGEQYF.

This chain connects TRBV7-3 to TRBJ2-1; perhaps TRBD1 as D (6 bases). Germline assignment: CDR1 SGHTA and CDR2 FQGTGA. Trimming removed 0 bases from V and 9 bases from J, with 18 bases in between. The CDR3 has 16 residues. CDR3 DNA sequence: TGTGCCAGCAGCTTAACGGCCCAGGGGCCTATTTCTGAGCAGTTCTTC. Translated, it gives CASSLTAQGPISEQFF.

This clone came up a few times. CDR3 protein: CASSTAGTTHYEQYF. As DNA, the CDR3 is TGTGCCAGCAGCACCGCTGGGACTACACACTACGAGCAGTACTTC. The V gene is TRBV28, the J gene TRBJ2-7; 7 bases line up with TRBD2. The CDR3 sequence is 15 residues long. Germline trimming cut 6 bases from V and 3 bases from J; bases unmatched to any gene: 11. The germline V gene encodes CDR1 MDHEN and CDR2 SYDVKM. The full variable domain, in which reference TRBV28 and TRBJ2-7 provide the parts outside the CDR3, is DVKVTQSSRYLVKRTGEKVFLECVQDMDHENMFWYRQDPGLGLRLIYFSYDVKMKEKGDIPEGYSVSREKKERFSLILESASTNQTSMYLCASSTAGTTHYEQYFGPGTRLTVT.

The V call is TRBV24-1, the J call TRBJ2-2; D is possibly TRBD1 (5 bases). The CDR3 has 16 residues. V was shortened by 1 base and J by 6 bases, with 14 bases between the two germline ends. In germline, CDR1 is KGHDR, CDR2 SFDVKD. The CDR3 region is CATSDLGVTEAGELFF. For the CDR3, the DNA is TGTGCCACCAGTGATTTAGGGGTAACAGAGGCCGGGGAGCTGTTTTTT.

The chain has TRBV4-1 and TRBJ2-3, with 7 bases matching TRBD1. This CDR3 has 16 residues. The ends lost 0 bases at V and 1 base at J; junction bases unmatched: 4. CDR1 is MGHRA, CDR2 YSYEKL, per germline. This chain's CDR3 is CASSQDQGVGTDTQYF. DNA for the CDR3: TGCGCCAGCAGCCAAGATCAGGGGGTGGGCACAGATACGCAGTATTTT.

The chain couples TRBV7-2 to TRBJ2-3, with 9 nucleotides matching TRBD1. J was trimmed by 4 bases and V by 6 bases; bases with no gene match: 5. This CDR3 is 14 amino acids long. CDR1 and CDR2 (germline): SGHTA, FQGNSA. Here the CDR3 reads CASRTGGIADTQYF. DNA of the CDR3: TGTGCCAGCAGGACAGGGGGGATCGCAGATACGCAGTATTTT. The variable domain in full, completed from reference TRBV7-2 and TRBJ2-3, reads GAGVSQSPSNKVTEKGKDVELRCDPISGHTALYWYRQSLGQGLEFLIYFQGNSAPDKSGLPSDRFSAERTGGSVSTLTIQRTQQEDSAVYLCASRTGGIADTQYFGPGTRLTVL.

The chain carries TRBV28 and TRBJ1-1; D perhaps matches TRBD1 (5 bases). Germline V gives CDR1 MDHEN, CDR2 SYDVKM. CDR3 length: 12 amino acids. V was clipped by 5 bases and J by 1 base, with 5 bases between them. As DNA, the CDR3 is TGTGCCAGCAGTACAGGGAACACTGAAGCTTTCTTT. This sequence encodes CASSTGNTEAFF. Filled out from reference TRBV28 and TRBJ1-1, the complete variable domain reads DVKVTQSSRYLVKRTGEKVFLECVQDMDHENMFWYRQDPGLGLRLIYFSYDVKMKEKGDIPEGYSVSREKKERFSLILESASTNQTSMYLCASSTGNTEAFFGQGTRLTVV.

This clone appeared a single time. This chain uses TRBV28 with TRBJ1-5; 7 bases map to TRBD1. Germline CDR1 and CDR2: MDHEN and SYDVKM. The CDR3 sequence is 15 residues long. J gave up 5 bases and V 7 bases, and 11 bases lay outside the gene matches. CDR3 nucleotides: TGTGCCAGCACCCTACGACAGGGTGGGGATCAGCCCCAGCATTTT. Its translation is CASTLRQGGDQPQHF.

V usage is TRBV3-1 (or the pseudogene TRBV3-2) and J usage is TRBJ2-6, with no clear D. This CDR3 is 15 amino acids long. Germline assignment: CDR1 LGHDT and CDR2 YNNKEL (reference sequence). The V and J ends lost 0 bases and 1 base respectively, with 4 bases between them. CDR3 residues: CASSQDASGANVLTF. CDR3 coding DNA: TGTGCCAGCAGCCAAGATGCGTCTGGGGCCAACGTCCTGACTTTC.

The chain joins TRBV30 to TRBJ1-3, with D uncertain. Trimming removed 4 bases from V and 4 bases from J, with 14 bases in between. In germline, CDR1 is GTSNPN, CDR2 SVGIG (reference sequence). CDR3 length: 14 residues. CDR3 sequence: CAWTGDSYGNTIYF. In DNA, the CDR3 is TGTGCCTGGACCGGGGATTCCTACGGAAACACCATATATTTT.

The chain employs TRBV25-1 and TRBJ2-7; 7 bases fit TRBD2. The CDR3 covers 15 residues. Germline-derived CDR1 and CDR2 are MGHDK and SYGVNS. V was clipped by 3 bases and J by 0 bases; unmatched bases: 5. CDR3 DNA sequence: TGTGCCAGCAGTGACGAGCGGGACTTCTCCTACGAGCAGTACTTC. Translating it yields CASSDERDFSYEQYF.

This rearrangement joins TRBV25-1 to TRBJ2-7; TRBD1 is a possible D gene (6 bases). This CDR3 contains 16 residues. Trimming stripped 6 bases from V and 3 bases from J, with 21 bases between. Per the germline V gene, CDR1 is MGHDK and CDR2 is SYGVNS. As DNA, the CDR3 is TGTGCCAGCAGCCTCCTTAAGGGGGTAACGTTCTACGAGCAGTACTTC. Protein product: CASSLLKGVTFYEQYF.

The chain is built from TRBV28 and TRBJ2-7; D is possibly TRBD1 (6 bases). Germline CDR1 is MDHEN and CDR2 is SYDVKM. This CDR3 region has 14 residues. Deletions cut 7 bases from V and 0 bases from J, with 13 bases between. CDR3 residues: CASKKQGVSYEQYF. In nucleotides, the CDR3 is TGTGCCAGCAAAAAACAGGGCGTCTCCTACGAGCAGTACTTC.

This clone occurred many times. CDR3 nucleotides: TGTGCCAGCAGCCCATGGTTAGGCCGGACAGGGTCCGTTGCTGAAGCTTTCTTT. It is translated as CASSPWLGRTGSVAEAFF. The rearrangement links TRBV11-2 to TRBJ1-1; TRBD1 matches 8 bases. CDR1 and CDR2 (germline): SGHAT, FQNNGV. The CDR3 spans 18 residues. Trimming took 5 bases from V and 6 from J; bases not matched to a gene: 20.

V is TRBV5-1 and J is TRBJ1-1; TRBD1 might be the D (5 bases). Deletions cut 0 bases from V and 2 bases from J, with 11 bases between. CDR1 and CDR2 from the germline V gene are SGHRS and YFSETQ. The CDR3 has 15 residues. The CDR3 sequence is CASSLGGGDNTEAFF. The CDR3 nucleotides read TGCGCCAGCAGCTTGGGGGGCGGGGATAACACTGAAGCTTTCTTT.

The V gene is TRBV7-8, the J gene TRBJ2-7; 8 bases match TRBD2. CDR3 length: 18 amino acids. Germline V CDR1 and CDR2: SGHVS, FQNEAQ. Trimming removed 2 bases from V and 4 bases from J; junction bases left unmatched: 16. CDR3 bases: TGTGCCAGCAGCTTACTACTAGCGGTACAATCAGTGGCTTACGAGCAGTACTTC. Translated, it gives CASSLLLAVQSVAYEQYF. The variable domain in full, completed from reference TRBV7-8 and TRBJ2-7, reads GAGVSQSPRYKVAKRGQDVALRCDPISGHVSLFWYQQALGQGPEFLTYFQNEAQLDKSGLPSDRFFAERPEGSVSTLKIQRTQQEDSAVYLCASSLLLAVQSVAYEQYFGPGTRLTVT.

The V call is TRBV7-2, the J call TRBJ1-5; 7 bases map to TRBD1. V gave up 5 bases and J gave up 0 bases; unmatched junction bases: 10. Germline V lookup: CDR1 SGHTA, CDR2 FQGNSA. CDR3 length: 17 residues. DNA for the CDR3: TGTGCCAGCAGCCGCCGGGACAGTTTGAATAGCAATCAGCCCCAGCATTTT. Its protein is CASSRRDSLNSNQPQHF.

The V and J genes are TRBV9 and TRBJ2-5, with D tentatively TRBD1 (5 bases). Germline V gene lookup returns CDR1 SGDLS and CDR2 YYNGEE. This CDR3 comprises 14 residues. The germline V and J ends were trimmed by 2 bases and 5 bases, with 13 bases remaining between them. The CDR3 DNA reads TGTGCCAGCAGCGTCTCCGGACAATCGGAGACCCAGTACTTC. As protein: CASSVSGQSETQYF.

The chain recombines TRBV5-1 with TRBJ2-2; 10 nucleotides match TRBD2. J gave up 4 bases and V 1 base, and 7 bases lay outside the gene matches. The CDR3 runs to 17 residues. Germline V CDR1 and CDR2: SGHRS, YFSETQ. The CDR3 nucleotides read TGCGCCAGCAGCTTGAGAGCGGGAGGGCCGGGCACCGGGGAGCTGTTTTTT. It specifies CASSLRAGGPGTGELFF.

The J gene is TRBJ2-7, the V gene TRBV28, with TRBD2 matching 9 bases. Germline-derived CDR1 and CDR2 are MDHEN and SYDVKM. CDR3 size: 15 residues. Trimming removed 7 bases from V and 7 bases from J; junction bases left unmatched: 14. The chain's CDR3 is CASTAPAGGPEEQYF. The CDR3 DNA follows: TGTGCCAGCACCGCTCCGGCGGGGGGGCCGGAAGAGCAGTACTTC.

The chain recombines TRBV7-3 with TRBJ1-1; D not certain. Germline-derived CDR1 and CDR2 are SGHTA and FQGTGA. The CDR3 totals 14 residues. The V gene lost 1 base and the J gene lost 0 bases, with 6 bases spanning the gap. CDR3 amino acids: CASSLSRVNTEAFF. The CDR3, as DNA: TGTGCCAGCAGCTTAAGTCGTGTGAACACTGAAGCTTTCTTT.

The chain is built from TRBV7-3 and TRBJ2-5; 9 bases match TRBD2. The CDR3 covers 17 residues. The trim removed 1 base at V and 2 bases at J, leaving 8 bases unmatched. Germline loops: CDR1 SGHTA, CDR2 FQGTGA. Written as DNA, the CDR3 is TGTGCCAGCAGCTTAAGCGCTAGCGGGAATAGACAAGAGACCCAGTACTTC. It specifies CASSLSASGNRQETQYF.